Following are 22 T cell receptor beta chains from one sample sequenced in a study of T cells in Graves' hyperthyroidism and ophthalmopathy. Amplified regions were TCR beta CDR3 sequences from RNA transcripts. The HTBI primer set served for first-round RT-PCR of the TCR CDR3. One entry per CDR3 protein, called by TCRdb with MiXCR from the multiplex PCR reads. The sample lists 450,000 to 700,000 distinct CDR3 sequences; about 43% were seen once. The material sequenced was peripheral blood or thyroid tissue (not recorded which). The origin of the receptors is an adult woman with Graves' disease, either hyperthyroidism or ophthalmopathy (not recorded which).

Only a few counts were recorded for this clonotype. This chain connects TRBV10-3 to TRBJ1-2, with D perhaps TRBD1 (6 bases). The CDR3 runs 15 residues. V lost 6 bases and J 2 bases, leaving 16 bases between the germline ends. Germline assignment: CDR1 ENHRY and CDR2 SYGVKD. CDR3 bases: TGTGCCATCAGCGACAAGGCAGGGGTGAACTATGGCTACACCTTC. Translated: CAISDKAGVNYGYTF.

This clonotype occurred many times. V gene TRBV5-1 combines with J gene TRBJ2-7; 9 bases map to TRBD1. Germline CDR1 is SGHRS and CDR2 is YFSETQ. The CDR3 totals 14 residues. Unmatched junction bases numbered 5, after V lost 4 bases and J lost 3 bases. The CDR3 loop reads CASSRGTGLYEQYF. In DNA form, the CDR3 reads TGCGCCAGCAGCCGCGGGACAGGGCTCTACGAGCAGTACTTC.

This clonotype has a handful of counts. The chain combines TRBV28 with TRBJ1-5, with 7 nucleotides matching TRBD1. Germline V gene sequence: CDR1 MDHEN, CDR2 SYDVKM. J gave up 0 bases and V 3 bases, and 2 bases lay outside the gene matches. This CDR3 region has 15 residues. This chain's CDR3 is CASSFDRASNQPQHF. The CDR3 coding sequence is TGTGCCAGCAGTTTCGACAGGGCTAGCAATCAGCCCCAGCATTTT.

This sequence joins TRBV12-5 and TRBJ1-2; D is undetermined. The germline V gene has CDR1 LGHNT and CDR2 FRNRAP. Trimming pared 4 bases from V and 1 base from J, leaving 7 bases between. The CDR3 sequence is 13 residues long. This CDR3 reads CASGYDGNYGYTF. CDR3 in DNA: TGTGCTAGTGGTTACGACGGTAACTATGGCTACACCTTC.

V gene TRBV11-2 combines with J gene TRBJ2-1; D might be TRBD2 (5 bases). The ends were cut back, 0 bases at V and 4 bases at J, with 13 bases in the middle. CDR1 and CDR2 (germline): SGHAT, FQNNGV. The CDR3 is 16 amino acids. CDR3 DNA: TGTGCCAGCAGCTTAGATCAGAGGGATATATACAATGAGCAGTTCTTC. This translates into CASSLDQRDIYNEQFF.

This clonotype was counted ten times or more. The gene calls are TRBV6-1 and TRBJ2-2, with D unresolved. V was shortened by 4 bases and J by 6 bases, with 12 bases between the two germline ends. The CDR3 extends over 14 amino acids. Germline V CDR1 and CDR2: MNHNS, SASEGT. For the CDR3, the DNA is TGTGCCAGCAGTGCCTTAATCCGGGCCGGGGAGCTGTTTTTT. Translated, it gives CASSALIRAGELFF.

The genes are TRBV11-2 and TRBJ1-1; D may be TRBD1 (5 bases). Germline lookup yields CDR1 SGHAT and CDR2 FQNNGV. The CDR3 is made up of 15 amino acids. Trimming took off 3 bases at V and 3 bases at J, with 14 bases between the two ends. CDR3 sequence reads: CASSLGGGADTEAFF. As DNA, the CDR3 is TGTGCCAGCAGCTTGGGGGGGGGTGCAGACACTGAAGCTTTCTTT.

The chain couples TRBV10-1 to TRBJ2-3, with 7 bases matching TRBD2. The CDR3 is 13 residues long. V shed 9 bases, J shed 8 bases, and the junction held 11 bases outside the gene matches. Germline V gene data show CDR1 as WNHNN and CDR2 as SYGVQD (reference sequence). The CDR3 bases are TGCGCCAGGGGGGGGGATATCCGTCCTACGCAGTATTTT. It specifies CARGGDIRPTQYF.

This clonotype was counted between two and nine times. The V call is TRBV11-2, the J call TRBJ2-1; the D gene could be TRBD1 or TRBD2 (5 bases each). The CDR3 has 15 residues. Trimming shortened V by 3 bases and J by 4 bases, and 13 bases separated the two germline ends. The germline CDR1 and CDR2 sequences are SGHAT and FQNNGV. For the CDR3, the DNA is TGTGCCAGCAGCTTCTCGGGGACGGAATACAATGAGCAGTTCTTC. Its protein is CASSFSGTEYNEQFF.

The CDR3 DNA reads as TGTGCCAGCAGCCTAGTGGGACAGGGAGGCACCGGGGAGCTGTTTTTT. It translates to CASSLVGQGGTGELFF. The rearrangement uses TRBV7-9 and TRBJ2-2, with 9 bases matching TRBD1. Germline CDR1 is SEHNR and CDR2 is FQNEAQ (reference sequence). With 5 bases clipped from V and 4 bases from J, the junction kept 8 bases outside the gene matches. The CDR3 runs to 16 residues.

The chain employs TRBV20-1 and TRBJ2-5; TRBD2 aligns across 9 bases. Losses at the gene ends were 5 bases for V and 4 bases for J; bases not matched to a gene: 20. This CDR3 is built from 18 residues. The germline gives CDR1 DFQATT, CDR2 SNEGSKA (reference sequence). The DNA of the CDR3 is TGCAGTGCTTCGACTCAACTGACTAGCGGTATGATGGCAGAGACCCAGTACTTC. Translation gives CSASTQLTSGMMAETQYF.

The chain combines TRBV6-1 with TRBJ2-7; D is perhaps TRBD2 (6 bases). Germline V gene sequence: CDR1 MNHNS, CDR2 SASEGT. Trimming took 6 bases from V and 4 from J, leaving 19 bases between them. The CDR3 consists of 15 residues. The CDR3 DNA sequence: TGTGCCAGCAGCGACCTTGAGGAGGGGAATTACGAGCAGTACTTC. Its translation: CASSDLEEGNYEQYF.

This clonotype was detected ten times or more. The genes are TRBV28 and TRBJ1-1; maybe TRBD1 (6 bases). V lost 5 bases and J 3 bases, leaving 13 bases between the germline ends. The germline gives CDR1 MDHEN, CDR2 SYDVKM. The CDR3 is made up of 14 amino acids. For the CDR3, the DNA is TGTGCCAGCAGTCTCCCAACAGGGCACACTGAAGCTTTCTTT. Its protein is CASSLPTGHTEAFF.

The V call is TRBV18, the J call TRBJ1-1, with D perhaps matching TRBD1 (5 bases). This CDR3 has 14 residues. CDR1 KGHSH and CDR2 LQKENI come from the germline V gene. Trimming cost V 3 bases and J 0 bases, with 8 bases left between them. The CDR3, as DNA: TGTGCCAGCTCACCGACAGTCATGAACACTGAAGCTTTCTTT. Amino acids: CASSPTVMNTEAFF.

The V call is TRBV7-9, the J call TRBJ2-2, with no clear D. There are 11 residues in the CDR3. The germline gives CDR1 SEHNR, CDR2 FQNEAQ (reference sequence). Trimming took off 5 bases at V and 9 bases at J, with 7 bases between the two ends. This chain's CDR3 is CASSASRELFF. CDR3 nucleotides: TGTGCCAGCAGCGCCTCGAGGGAGCTGTTTTTT.

This clonotype was counted between two and nine times. This CDR3 is missing its conserved last phenylalanine or tryptophan, likely due to a read error. The limits of the CDR3 on the DNA are not certain, so only TCRdb's listed CDR3 is given. The chain employs TRBV7-3 and TRBJ2-2. The CDR3 is 8 amino acids long, termini counted. Per the germline V gene, CDR1 is SGHTA and CDR2 is FQGTGA. The CDR3 here is CASSSQSG.

V usage is TRBV18 and J usage is TRBJ1-2, with 8 bases fitting TRBD1. V dropped 4 bases and J dropped 12; count of bases not matched to a gene: 13. The CDR3 is 14 residues long. Germline V gene lookup returns CDR1 KGHSH and CDR2 LQKENI. In nucleotides, the CDR3 is TGTGCCAGCTCACGACAGGGGACGACAGGCTACCACACCTTC. It encodes CASSRQGTTGYHTF.

This chain links TRBV5-4 with TRBJ1-2; TRBD1 agrees at 8 bases. V was pared by 1 base and J by 10 bases, with 9 bases of the junction left unmatched. Per germline, CDR1 SGHNT and CDR2 YYREEE (reference sequence). The CDR3 has 14 amino acids. CDR3 in DNA: TGTGCCAGCAGCTTGATGGCAGGGGGCTACGACTACACCTTC. Translating gives CASSLMAGGYDYTF.

Concerning this clonotype itself: The junction differs from germline at one of its ends, possibly a read error. This sequence joins TRBV5-1 and TRBJ1-3, with TRBD1 identical over 7 bases. Per germline, CDR1 SGHRS and CDR2 YFSETQ. CDR3 length: 16 residues. The CDR3 sequence is CASSSLGQISGNTIYF. For the CDR3, the DNA is TGTGCCAGCAGCTCACTGGGACAGATCTCTGGAAACACCATATATTTT.

The rearrangement links TRBV29-1 to TRBJ2-2, with 9 bases that match TRBD2. V was clipped by 5 bases and J by 7 bases; unmatched bases: 11. The CDR3 contains 15 residues. Germline assignment: CDR1 SQVTM and CDR2 ANQGSEA. Here the CDR3 DNA reads TGCAGCGTTCCTGGCGGGAGGGCCGAAGGCGGGGAGCTGTTTTTT. It yields the protein CSVPGGRAEGGELFF.

V usage is TRBV29-1 and J usage is TRBJ1-6; TRBD1 is a possible D gene (6 bases). Deletions cut 8 bases from V and 6 bases from J, with 17 bases between. Germline CDR1 is SQVTM and CDR2 is ANQGSEA. The CDR3 spans 14 residues. The CDR3 spells CSLITGTPNSPLHF. The CDR3 DNA sequence: TGCAGCTTAATTACCGGGACACCTAATTCACCCCTCCACTTT.

The chain joins TRBV7-8 to TRBJ1-1; maybe TRBD1 (6 bases). V was pared by 1 base and J by 9 bases, with 12 bases between. Germline-derived CDR1 and CDR2 are SGHVS and FQNEAQ. CDR3 length: 13 residues. CDR3 region: CASSLGLGAQAFF. The CDR3 nucleotides are TGTGCCAGCAGCTTAGGTCTGGGGGCTCAAGCTTTCTTT.